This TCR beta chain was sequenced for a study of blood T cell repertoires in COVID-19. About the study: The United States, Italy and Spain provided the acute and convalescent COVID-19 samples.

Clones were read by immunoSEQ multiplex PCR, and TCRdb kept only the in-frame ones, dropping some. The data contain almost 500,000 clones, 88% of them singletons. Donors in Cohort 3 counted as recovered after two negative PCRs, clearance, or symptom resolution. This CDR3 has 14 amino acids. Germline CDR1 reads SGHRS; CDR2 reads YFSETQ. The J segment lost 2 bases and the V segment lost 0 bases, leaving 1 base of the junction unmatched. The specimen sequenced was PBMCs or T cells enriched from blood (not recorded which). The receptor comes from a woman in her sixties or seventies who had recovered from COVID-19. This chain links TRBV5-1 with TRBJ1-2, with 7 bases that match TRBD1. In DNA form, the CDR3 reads TGCGCCAGCAGCTTGGAGACAGGGAACTATGGCTACACCTTC. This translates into CASSLETGNYGYTF.